This T cell receptor (beta chain) stems from a study of blood T cell repertoires in COVID-19. Turning to the study itself: T cells, B-cell-depleted T cells, or PBMCs provided the cDNA or gDNA that served as material.

CDR1 LNHDA and CDR2 SQIVND come from the germline V gene (reference sequence). The CDR3 has 15 residues. Trimming shortened V by 5 bases and J by 0 bases, and 10 bases separated the two germline ends. Authors' processing steps: Reference gene primers were amplified, and this amplification served to estimate nucleated cell counts. The protocol was immunoSEQ multiplex PCR, while the TCRdb copy is restricted to in-frame clones and leaves out a portion. The V and J calls and the clone size are those of that table, but D and trimming were determined from the DNA. The sample has roughly 300,000 clones, 80% to 90% seen once.

Material for sequencing was peripheral blood. The chain carries TRBV19 and TRBJ2-2; D remains ambiguous. The clonotype originates from a man younger than 35 who had recovered from COVID-19. The CDR3 DNA sequence: TGTGCCAGTAGTCCCCCCCTTCCGAACACCGGGGAGCTGTTTTTT. Residues: CASSPPLPNTGELFF.